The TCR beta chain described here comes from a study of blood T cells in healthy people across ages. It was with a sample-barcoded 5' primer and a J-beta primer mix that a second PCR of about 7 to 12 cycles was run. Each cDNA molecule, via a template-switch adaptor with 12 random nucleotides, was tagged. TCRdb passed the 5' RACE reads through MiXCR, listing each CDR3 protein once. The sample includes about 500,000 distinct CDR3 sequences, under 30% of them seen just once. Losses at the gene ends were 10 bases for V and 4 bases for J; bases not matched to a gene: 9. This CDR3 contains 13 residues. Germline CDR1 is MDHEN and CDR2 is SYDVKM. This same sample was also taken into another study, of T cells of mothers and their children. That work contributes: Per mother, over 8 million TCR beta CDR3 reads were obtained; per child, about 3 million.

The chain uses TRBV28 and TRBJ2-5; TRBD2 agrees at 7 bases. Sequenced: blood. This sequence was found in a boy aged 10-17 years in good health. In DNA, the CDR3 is TGTGCCACCTCTCTTGGCGGGGGAGAGACCCAGTACTTC. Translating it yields CATSLGGGETQYF.